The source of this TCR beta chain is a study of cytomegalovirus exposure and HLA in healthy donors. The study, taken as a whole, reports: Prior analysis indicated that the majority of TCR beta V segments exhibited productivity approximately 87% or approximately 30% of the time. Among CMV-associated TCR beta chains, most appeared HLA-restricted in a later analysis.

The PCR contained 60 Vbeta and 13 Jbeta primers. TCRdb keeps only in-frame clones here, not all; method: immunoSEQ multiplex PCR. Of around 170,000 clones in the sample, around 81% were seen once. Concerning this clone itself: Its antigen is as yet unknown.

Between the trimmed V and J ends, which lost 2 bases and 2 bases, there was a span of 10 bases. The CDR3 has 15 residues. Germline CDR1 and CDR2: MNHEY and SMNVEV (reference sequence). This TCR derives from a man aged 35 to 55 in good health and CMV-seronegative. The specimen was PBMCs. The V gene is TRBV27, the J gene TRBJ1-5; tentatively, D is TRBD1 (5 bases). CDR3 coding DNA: TGTGCCAGCAGTTTAGAAGGGGCGGGCAATCAGCCCCAGCATTTT. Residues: CASSLEGAGNQPQHF.